The clone carrying this T cell receptor beta chain has just a few counts. What it recognizes is unknown. The TCR library protocol attached unique molecular identifiers to the individual cDNA molecules. One entry per CDR3 protein, called by TCRdb with MiXCR from the 5' RACE reads. The repertoire holds about 73,000 distinct CDR3 sequences, with around 13% as singletons. The source of the sample is a study of early T cells in non-severe SARS-CoV-2 infection. This CDR3 region has 14 residues. Germline V gene data show CDR1 as SGHTA and CDR2 as FQGNSA. The V gene end was trimmed by 6 bases and the J gene end by 2 bases; junction bases not matched to a gene: 1. Findings of the study overall: Missing private and CD4 specificities, VDJdb matching favored anti-spike CD8 responses.

The source of this sequence is an adult who was a healthcare worker with PCR-confirmed SARS-CoV-2 infection or an uninfected control (not recorded which). The chain joins TRBV7-2 to TRBJ2-6, with 7 bases matching TRBD1. The sequenced material came from whole blood. The CDR3 bases are TGTGCCAGCAGTCAGGGGGCTGGGGCCAACGTCCTGACTTTC. Its translation: CASSQGAGANVLTF.